The 20 T cell receptor beta chains below come from one sample, sequenced in a study of blood T cells in healthy people across ages. The second PCR ran roughly 7 to 11 cycles with a sample-barcoded 5' primer and J-beta primers. TCRdb passed the 5' RACE reads through MiXCR, listing each CDR3 protein once. The top ten clones hold approximately 19% of a sample with 650,000 to 800,000 distinct CDR3 sequences, 40% to 50% of them seen once. The specimen was blood. All receptors derive from a man in his fifties or sixties in good health.

There are a few counts of this clonotype. V is TRBV10-3 and J is TRBJ2-7, with D hard to call. Per germline, CDR1 ENHRY and CDR2 SYGVKD. There are 11 residues in the CDR3. V lost 0 bases to trimming and J lost 10 bases, with 7 bases between them. The CDR3 coding sequence is TGTGCCATCAGTGAGTCCGGGTCTCAGTACTTC. This gives the protein CAISESGSQYF.

This clonotype was found a few times. The chain employs TRBV11-2 and TRBJ2-1, with D unclear. There are 14 residues in the CDR3. V lost 2 bases and J lost 4, with 9 bases in between. The germline V gene encodes CDR1 SGHAT and CDR2 FQNNGV. The CDR3 reads CASSLMGIYNEQFF. CDR3 DNA: TGTGCCAGCAGCTTAATGGGGATATACAATGAGCAGTTCTTC.

The table lists this clonotype with a few counts. The V call is TRBV7-9, the J call TRBJ2-6; D not resolved. Germline V CDR1 and CDR2: SEHNR, FQNEAQ (reference sequence). Trimming cost V 3 bases and J 0 bases, with 12 bases left between them. The CDR3 covers 17 residues. The CDR3 DNA reads TGTGCCAGCAGCTTCCTGGCCCGGAGCTCTGGGGCCAACGTCCTGACTTTC. It encodes CASSFLARSSGANVLTF.

This clonotype was detected only a few times. This chain links TRBV18 with TRBJ2-7; a possible D gene is TRBD1 (5 bases). This CDR3 has 14 amino acids. Per the germline V gene, CDR1 is KGHSH and CDR2 is LQKENI. V lost 3 bases and J lost 3, with 12 bases in between. The CDR3, as DNA: TGTGCCAGCTCACCTACGACAGAGTTCTACGAGCAGTACTTC. It translates to CASSPTTEFYEQYF.

The rearrangement joins TRBV11-3 to TRBJ2-1; 8 bases line up with TRBD1. The closer fit of TRBJ2-7 to the DNA end suggests the J call may be wrong. The CDR3 has 17 amino acids. CDR1 and CDR2 from the germline V gene are SGHNT and YENEEA. The chain's CDR3 is CASSPGTGISSYNEQYF. The CDR3 DNA sequence: TGTGCCAGCAGCCCCGGGACAGGCATTAGCTCCTACAATGAGCAGTACTTC.

The chain links TRBV12-3 or TRBV12-4 to TRBJ1-1; D call uncertain. The V end was cut by 2 bases, the J end by 11 bases, with 15 bases between. The CDR3 is 13 residues long. The CDR3, as DNA: TGTGCCAGCAGTTTAAAGGGTGGGTCGGGGGCTTTCTTT. Its protein product is CASSLKGGSGAFF.

This clonotype appeared a few times. The chain links TRBV15 to TRBJ2-3; D gene ambiguous. CDR3 length: 14 residues. CDR1 and CDR2 (germline): LNHNV, YYDKDF (reference sequence). V lost 0 bases and J lost 1, with 5 bases in between. The CDR3 sequence: CATSRELRTDTQYF. In DNA, the CDR3 is TGTGCCACCAGCAGAGAACTCCGCACAGATACGCAGTATTTT.

A few counts support this clonotype. V gene TRBV27 combines with J gene TRBJ2-3; 16 bases match TRBD2. The V gene end was trimmed by 5 bases and the J gene end by 4 bases; junction bases not matched to a gene: 3. The CDR3 consists of 16 residues. The germline V gene has CDR1 MNHEY and CDR2 SMNVEV (reference sequence). The CDR3 loop is CASSLGTSGGADTQYF. The CDR3 bases are TGTGCCAGCAGTCTCGGGACTAGCGGGGGGGCAGATACGCAGTATTTT.

V gene TRBV18 combines with J gene TRBJ2-1, with D possibly being TRBD1 (5 bases). This CDR3 has 13 residues. Between the trimmed V and J ends, which lost 0 bases and 9 bases, there was a span of 9 bases. CDR1 is KGHSH and CDR2 is LQKENI in the germline V gene. The CDR3 loop reads CASSPPGTGEQFF. The CDR3 coding sequence is TGTGCCAGCTCACCACCGGGCACAGGTGAGCAGTTCTTC.

This clonotype was counted between two and nine times. V and J are TRBV3-1 and TRBJ1-5; D uncertain. The CDR3 consists of 15 residues. Germline loops: CDR1 LGHDT, CDR2 YNNKEL (reference sequence). V was shortened by 4 bases and J by 0 bases, with 10 bases between the two germline ends. In DNA, the CDR3 is TGTGCCAGCAGCCCGGTGGTTGGTAGCAATCAGCCCCAGCATTTT. It yields the protein CASSPVVGSNQPQHF.

The gene calls are TRBV6-2 or TRBV6-3 and TRBJ2-1; D may be TRBD1 or TRBD2 (5 bases each). Germline CDR1 and CDR2: MNHEY and SVGEGT. V was clipped by 1 base and J by 6 bases, with 7 bases between them. The CDR3 is 13 amino acids. The chain's CDR3 is CASSYYGGNEQFF. The CDR3 region has the DNA TGTGCCAGCAGTTACTATGGGGGCAATGAGCAGTTCTTC.

This clonotype was detected only a few times. The chain has TRBV5-1 and TRBJ2-7; 9 bases line up with TRBD1. CDR1 is SGHRS, CDR2 YFSETQ, per germline. After removal of 5 bases from V and 9 bases from J, the junction contained 18 bases not matched to a gene. The CDR3 has 16 amino acids. Here the CDR3 reads CASRPTLGTGMERQYF. In DNA form, the CDR3 reads TGCGCCAGCAGGCCTACCCTCGGGACAGGGATGGAAAGGCAGTACTTC.

The genes are TRBV7-2 and TRBJ1-5; 7 bases are a match to TRBD1. Germline V lookup: CDR1 SGHTA, CDR2 FQGNSA. The CDR3 length is 15 residues. After removal of 2 bases from V and 7 bases from J, the junction contained 8 bases not matched to a gene. The CDR3: CASSLTSTGAQPQHF. CDR3 bases: TGTGCCAGCAGCTTAACCTCCACAGGGGCCCAGCCCCAGCATTTT.

V and J are TRBV6-1 and TRBJ1-6, with no clear D. This CDR3 is 14 amino acids long. Germline V gene data show CDR1 as MNHNS and CDR2 as SASEGT. Trimming took 2 bases from V and 8 from J, leaving 10 bases between them. CDR3 residues: CASSERRTYSPLHF. CDR3 coding DNA: TGTGCCAGCAGTGAACGCCGGACGTATTCACCCCTCCACTTT.

The gene calls are TRBV12-3 or TRBV12-4 and TRBJ2-3, with 13 bases fitting TRBD2. V lost 5 bases to trimming and J lost 4 bases; unmatched junction nucleotides: 6. This CDR3 contains 16 residues. The CDR3 DNA reads TGTGCCAGCAGTCTCGGGACTAGCGGGGCCGCAGATACGCAGTATTTT. It translates to CASSLGTSGAADTQYF.

CDR3 loop: CASSYLTGGLSEQYF. CDR3 sequence (DNA): TGTGCCAGCAGTTACTTAACAGGGGGTCTGAGCGAGCAGTACTTC. The genes are TRBV6-6 and TRBJ2-7, with TRBD1 matching 8 bases. With 1 base clipped from V and 6 bases from J, the junction kept 8 bases outside the gene matches. Looked up from germline, CDR1 is MNHNY and CDR2 is SVGAGI (reference sequence). This CDR3 has 15 amino acids.

The rearrangement joins TRBV20-1 to TRBJ2-6; 10 nucleotides agree with TRBD2. The CDR3 runs 17 residues. Trimming at V came to 5 bases and at J to 5 bases, leaving 12 bases not matched to a gene. Germline values: CDR1 DFQATT, CDR2 SNEGSKA (reference sequence). The CDR3 is CSAGVLAGALRANVLTF. The CDR3 region has the DNA TGCAGTGCTGGGGTGCTAGCGGGAGCCCTTCGGGCCAACGTCCTGACTTTC.

The rearrangement uses TRBV4-3 and TRBJ2-3; 15 bases are shared with TRBD2. Germline CDR1 reads LGHNA; CDR2 reads YSLEER. The CDR3 length is 16 residues. Losses at the gene ends were 4 bases for V and 11 bases for J; bases not matched to a gene: 10. The CDR3 region has the DNA TGCGCCAGCAGCCTTGGACTAGCGGGGGGGGCCCTAGTGCAGTATTTT. This codes for CASSLGLAGGALVQYF.

This chain links TRBV7-9 with TRBJ2-1; D gene uncertain. Trimming left V 1 base short and J 9 bases short, with 7 bases between. The germline V gene has CDR1 SEHNR and CDR2 FQNEAQ (reference sequence). The CDR3 covers 12 residues. CDR3 nucleotides: TGTGCCAGCAGCTTAGTTAGCTTTGAGCAGTTCTTC. This codes for CASSLVSFEQFF.

This clonotype was detected a few times. The J gene is TRBJ2-5, the V gene TRBV10-2; TRBD1 agrees at 11 bases. The CDR3 has 16 amino acids. Per the germline V gene, CDR1 is WSHSY and CDR2 is SAAADI. Losses at the gene ends were 2 bases for V and 7 bases for J; bases not matched to a gene: 9. The CDR3 DNA follows: TGCGCCAGCAGTGAGAAAGGGACAGGGGGATTCGGGACCCAGTACTTC. Encoded protein: CASSEKGTGGFGTQYF.